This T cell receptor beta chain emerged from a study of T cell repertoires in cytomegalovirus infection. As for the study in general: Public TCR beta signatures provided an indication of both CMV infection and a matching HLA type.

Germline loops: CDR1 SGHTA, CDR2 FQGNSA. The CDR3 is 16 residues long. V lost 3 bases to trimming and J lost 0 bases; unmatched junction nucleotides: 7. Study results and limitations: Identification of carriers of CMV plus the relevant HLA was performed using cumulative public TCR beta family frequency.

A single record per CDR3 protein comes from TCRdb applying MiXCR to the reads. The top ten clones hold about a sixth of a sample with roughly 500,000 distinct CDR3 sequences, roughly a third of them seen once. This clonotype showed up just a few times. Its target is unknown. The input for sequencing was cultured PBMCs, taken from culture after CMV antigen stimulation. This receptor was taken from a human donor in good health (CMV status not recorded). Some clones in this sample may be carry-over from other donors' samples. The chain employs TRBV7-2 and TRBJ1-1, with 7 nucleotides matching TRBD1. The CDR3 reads CASSFPGQHMNTEAFF. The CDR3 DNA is TGTGCCAGCAGCTTCCCGGGACAGCACATGAACACTGAAGCTTTCTTT.